The 11 T cell receptor beta chains presented below share a single source sample, sequenced in a study of shared clonotypes between healthy human individuals. Sequenced by immunoSEQ multiplex PCR; TCRdb stores in-frame clones only, minus some. Here the sample spans about 1.5 million clones, about 98% being singletons. Sequenced: naive CD4+ T cells sorted from blood. The subset here: CD45RA+ positively selected. These receptor sequences come from a man aged 25-45 years in good health.

This chain links TRBV5-1 with TRBJ2-2, with 8 bases identical to TRBD2. After removal of 0 bases from V and 5 bases from J, the junction contained 9 bases not matched to a gene. Germline CDR1 SGHRS, CDR2 YFSETQ. CDR3 length: 17 amino acids. CDR3 nucleotides: TGCGCCAGCAGCTTGGCATTGGCGGGAGGACCTACCGGGGAGCTGTTTTTT. Its protein is CASSLALAGGPTGELFF. Based on the CDR3 plus reference TRBV5-1 and TRBJ2-2, the full variable domain is KAGVTQTPRYLIKTRGQQVTLSCSPISGHRSVSWYQQTPGQGLQFLFEYFSETQRNKGNFPGRFSGRQFSNSRSEMNVSTLELGDSALYLCASSLALAGGPTGELFFGEGSRLTVL.

This sequence joins TRBV5-4 and TRBJ1-4; perhaps TRBD1 as D (6 bases). V lost 3 bases to trimming and J lost 8 bases, with 8 bases between them. The V gene's germline CDR1 is SGHNT and CDR2 YYREEE (reference sequence). The CDR3 is made up of 12 amino acids. CDR3 loop: CASSSTGEKLFF. CDR3 coding DNA: TGTGCCAGCAGCTCGACAGGAGAAAAACTGTTTTTT. Full variable domain (rest looked up from reference TRBV5-4 and TRBJ1-4): ETGVTQSPTHLIKTRGQQVTLRCSSQSGHNTVSWYQQALGQGPQFIFQYYREEENGRGNFPPRFSGLQFPNYSSELNVNALELDDSALYLCASSSTGEKLFFGSGTQLSVL.

The rearrangement links TRBV18 to TRBJ2-5; tentatively, D is TRBD1 (6 bases). With 3 bases removed from V and 5 bases from J, the gap between germline ends came to 25 bases. Germline assignment: CDR1 KGHSH and CDR2 LQKENI. The CDR3 runs to 18 residues. The CDR3 protein is CASSPGYGQIMTLETQYF. CDR3 DNA: TGTGCCAGCTCACCTGGCTACGGACAGATTATGACTTTGGAGACCCAGTACTTC. Looking up the rest from reference TRBV18 and TRBJ2-5 gives the full variable domain: NAGVMQNPRHLVRRRGQEARLRCSPMKGHSHVYWYRQLPEEGLKFMVYLQKENIIDESGMPKERFSAEFPKEGPSILRIQQVVRGDSAAYFCASSPGYGQIMTLETQYFGPGTRLLVL.

This sequence joins TRBV7-8 and TRBJ2-1, with D possibly being TRBD1 (6 bases). Deletions cut 5 bases from V and 3 bases from J, with 17 bases between. Germline values: CDR1 SGHVS, CDR2 FQNEAQ. The CDR3 is 16 amino acids. As DNA, the CDR3 is TGTGCCAGCAGCCCAGGGACAATACGAGACTACAATGAGCAGTTCTTC. It specifies CASSPGTIRDYNEQFF.

The V gene is TRBV5-1, the J gene TRBJ1-3; D is perhaps TRBD1 (6 bases). Germline V gives CDR1 SGHRS, CDR2 YFSETQ. Trimming left V 0 bases short and J 6 bases short, with 13 bases between. The CDR3 sequence is 15 residues long. CDR3 residues: CASSLAPGGANTIYF. CDR3 sequence (DNA): TGCGCCAGCAGCTTGGCTCCGGGGGGCGCAAACACCATATATTTT. Based on the CDR3 plus reference TRBV5-1 and TRBJ1-3, the full variable domain is KAGVTQTPRYLIKTRGQQVTLSCSPISGHRSVSWYQQTPGQGLQFLFEYFSETQRNKGNFPGRFSGRQFSNSRSEMNVSTLELGDSALYLCASSLAPGGANTIYFGEGSWLTVV.

The chain is built from TRBV7-4 and TRBJ2-7; unclear D gene. This CDR3 is 12 amino acids long. V gave up 5 bases and J gave up 0 bases, with 5 bases separating them. Germline V gives CDR1 SGHVT, CDR2 SQSDAQ. CDR3 sequence (DNA): TGTGCCAGCAGCACACCCTCCTACGAGCAGTACTTC. Amino acid sequence: CASSTPSYEQYF.

The genes are TRBV4-2 and TRBJ2-7; 16 bases map to TRBD2. Germline-derived CDR1 and CDR2 are LGHNA and YNFKEQ. The ends lost 3 bases at V and 3 bases at J; junction bases unmatched: 17. CDR3 size: 21 residues. The CDR3 DNA reads as TGTGCCAGCAGCCACCAGGGACTAGCGGGAGGGTGGACCAACGTCTACTACGAGCAGTACTTC. This codes for CASSHQGLAGGWTNVYYEQYF.

As for this clone: This same CDR3 is encoded by further DNA sequences in the sample. The gene calls are TRBV28 and TRBJ1-2, with no clear D. The CDR3 totals 12 residues. Trimming cost V 1 base and J 4 bases, with 4 bases left between them. CDR1 and CDR2 from the germline V gene are MDHEN and SYDVKM. CDR3 sequence: CASSLSLYGYTF. The CDR3 nucleotides read TGTGCCAGCAGTTTATCCCTCTATGGCTACACCTTC.

This clone was detected once. The chain uses TRBV29-1 and TRBJ1-2; D gene ambiguous. Germline CDR1 and CDR2: SQVTM and ANQGSEA. The CDR3 covers 13 residues. The V end was cut by 7 bases, the J end by 5 bases, with 17 bases between. CDR3 sequence (DNA): TGCAGCGCCAATACCGGGCGCGAATATGGCTACACCTTC. Translated, it gives CSANTGREYGYTF.

J is TRBJ2-2 and V is TRBV5-1; 8 bases map to TRBD2. There are 16 residues in the CDR3. Losses at the gene ends were 1 base for V and 4 bases for J; bases not matched to a gene: 6. Germline V CDR1 and CDR2: SGHRS, YFSETQ. CDR3 nucleotides: TGCGCCAGCAGCTTGAGCCAGCGGGAGAGCACCGGGGAGCTGTTTTTT. It codes for CASSLSQRESTGELFF.

As to this clone: Other DNA variants within this sample encode the same CDR3. The V and J genes are TRBV6-5 and TRBJ2-3; D not certain. Germline-derived CDR1 and CDR2 are MNHEY and SVGAGI. The CDR3 is made up of 11 amino acids. The V end lost 3 bases, the J end lost 5 bases, and 3 bases lay between the germline ends. CDR3 loop: CASSYGDTQYF. DNA for the CDR3: TGTGCCAGCAGTTATGGAGATACGCAGTATTTT.